The 14 T cell receptor beta chains below all came from one sample that was sequenced in a study of shared clonotypes between healthy human individuals. Clones were read by immunoSEQ multiplex PCR, and TCRdb kept only the in-frame ones, dropping some. Altogether under 1,100,000 clones are present, around 78% being singletons, with the ten largest covering roughly 0.57%. The sequencing input was memory CD4+ T cells from PBMCs. As to subset: CD45RA-negative fraction. The receptors come from a man aged 18 to 29 in good health. Some clones in this sample may be carry-over from other donors' samples.

The chain couples TRBV7-2 to TRBJ1-1, with D uncertain. The CDR3 is made up of 14 amino acids. CDR1 is SGHTA and CDR2 is FQGNSA in the germline V gene. Trimming left V 2 bases short and J 1 base short, with 8 bases between. CDR3 sequence (DNA): TGTGCCAGCAGCTTAAGCACGGCGAACACTGAAGCTTTCTTT. Translating gives CASSLSTANTEAFF.

A remark on this clone: Given a much more abundant clone one base away, this may be a read error. J is TRBJ2-1 and V is TRBV7-8, with D perhaps given as TRBD1 or TRBD2 (7 bases each). Trimming shortened V by 5 bases and J by 6 bases, and 20 bases separated the two germline ends. Germline CDR1 reads SGHVS; CDR2 reads FQNEAQ. This CDR3 spans 16 amino acids. DNA for the CDR3: TGTGCCAGCAGCCCTACAGGGGCGGGAGTACCCAATGAGCAGTTCTTC. Protein sequence: CASSPTGAGVPNEQFF.

The chain is built from TRBV5-5 and TRBJ1-2, with D perhaps matching TRBD1 (6 bases). In germline, CDR1 is SGHKS, CDR2 YYEKEE (reference sequence). The CDR3 covers 14 residues. Trimming cost V 4 bases and J 4 bases, with 14 bases left between them. CDR3 in DNA: TGTGCCAGCAGCCAACAGGGAGGAGGCTATGGCTACACCTTC. It is translated as CASSQQGGGYGYTF.

The CDR3 spells CASSSTGVTLQETQYF. In DNA form, the CDR3 reads TGTGCCAGCTCATCGACAGGGGTCACCCTTCAAGAGACCCAGTACTTC. V gene TRBV18 combines with J gene TRBJ2-5, with TRBD1 matching 8 bases. Germline V gives CDR1 KGHSH, CDR2 LQKENI. After removal of 5 bases from V and 2 bases from J, the junction contained 10 bases not matched to a gene. The CDR3 sequence is 16 residues long.

The chain has TRBV10-2 and TRBJ2-2; 7 positions agree with TRBD2. The CDR3 length is 12 residues. Trimming at V came to 5 bases and at J to 9 bases, leaving 3 bases not matched to a gene. Germline lookup yields CDR1 WSHSY and CDR2 SAAADI. The CDR3, as DNA: TGCGCCAGCAGTACTAGCGCCCGGGAGCTGTTTTTT. This sequence encodes CASSTSARELFF.

This chain joins TRBV19 and TRBJ2-7; perhaps TRBD1 as D (5 bases). Germline loops: CDR1 LNHDA, CDR2 SQIVND (reference sequence). This CDR3 has 15 residues. Trimming left V 1 base short and J 4 bases short, with 14 bases between. This chain's CDR3 is CASSIGAGIIYEQYF. CDR3 DNA: TGTGCCAGTAGTATAGGCGCAGGGATTATTTACGAGCAGTACTTC.

This chain uses TRBV7-2 with TRBJ2-3; no reliable D call. CDR1 and CDR2 (germline): SGHTA, FQGNSA. The germline V and J ends were trimmed by 8 bases and 3 bases, with 15 bases remaining between them. CDR3 length: 14 residues. The CDR3 loop is CASGVRAGTDTQYF. CDR3 sequence (DNA): TGTGCCAGCGGGGTAAGGGCCGGGACAGATACGCAGTATTTT.

The chain uses TRBV10-3 and TRBJ2-5; D is possibly TRBD1 (5 bases). V lost 4 bases and J 4 bases, leaving 19 bases between the germline ends. Germline V gives CDR1 ENHRY, CDR2 SYGVKD. CDR3 length equals 16 residues. The CDR3 coding sequence is TGTGCCATCAGTGGTGGTGTGGGGCGGAAGGGAGAGACCCAGTACTTC. Amino acid sequence: CAISGGVGRKGETQYF.

The chain uses TRBV6-5 and TRBJ1-5; D is possibly TRBD1 (6 bases). The V end lost 4 bases, the J end lost 2 bases, and 15 bases lay between the germline ends. CDR3 length: 16 amino acids. Germline V CDR1 and CDR2: MNHEY, SVGAGI. CDR3 DNA: TGTGCCAGCAGTTTACAGGGCCTTCGCGGCAATCAGCCCCAGCATTTT. Translated: CASSLQGLRGNQPQHF.

V is TRBV19 and J is TRBJ2-3; 8 bases fit TRBD1. The V segment lost 5 bases and the J segment 5 bases; nucleotides outside the gene matches: 9. This CDR3 region has 15 residues. Germline-derived CDR1 and CDR2 are LNHDA and SQIVND (reference sequence). Written as DNA, the CDR3 is TGTGCCAGTAGTCCTTTCAGGGGGCAAGGAGATACGCAGTATTTT. Translated: CASSPFRGQGDTQYF.

This clone came up once. V usage is TRBV5-4 and J usage is TRBJ2-2; TRBD2 aligns across 8 bases. CDR1 is SGHNT, CDR2 YYREEE, per germline (reference sequence). The ends lost 0 bases at V and 4 bases at J; junction bases unmatched: 11. This CDR3 spans 18 amino acids. DNA of the CDR3: TGTGCCAGCAGCTTGGCGATGGGAGCGGGAGTATTCACCGGGGAGCTGTTTTTT. Its translation is CASSLAMGAGVFTGELFF. Variable domain in full (rest from reference TRBV5-4 and TRBJ2-2): ETGVTQSPTHLIKTRGQQVTLRCSSQSGHNTVSWYQQALGQGPQFIFQYYREEENGRGNFPPRFSGLQFPNYSSELNVNALELDDSALYLCASSLAMGAGVFTGELFFGEGSRLTVL.

The chain carries TRBV7-2 and TRBJ2-3; D perhaps matches TRBD2 (7 bases). In germline, CDR1 is SGHTA, CDR2 FQGNSA. V lost 5 bases and J lost 1, with 19 bases in between. The CDR3 consists of 17 residues. Here the CDR3 reads CASSPIGGAAGTDTQYF. The CDR3 DNA sequence: TGTGCCAGCAGCCCGATTGGGGGGGCGGCGGGCACAGATACGCAGTATTTT.

The chain uses TRBV27 and TRBJ2-2; D may match TRBD1 or TRBD2 (5 bases each). Trimming took 2 bases from V and 3 from J, leaving 10 bases between them. Germline-derived CDR1 and CDR2 are MNHEY and SMNVEV (reference sequence). This CDR3 region has 15 residues. The CDR3 loop reads CASSLNGDDTGELFF. The CDR3 DNA reads as TGTGCCAGCAGTTTAAACGGGGACGACACCGGGGAGCTGTTTTTT.

Comments on this clone: Mismatch with germline at one junction end may stem from a read error. This chain uses TRBV7-2 with TRBJ1-6, with D possibly matching TRBD1 (5 bases). The germline CDR1 and CDR2 sequences are SGHTA and FQGNSA. The CDR3 loop spans 15 amino acids. Here the CDR3 reads CASSSGIQENSLLHF. CDR3 DNA: TGTGCCAGCAGCTCCGGAATACAGGAAAATTCACTCCTCCACTTT. The full variable domain, in which reference TRBV7-2 and TRBJ1-6 provide the parts outside the CDR3, is GAGVSQSPSNKVTEKGKDVELRCDPISGHTALYWYRQSLGQGLEFLIYFQGNSAPDKSGLPSDRFSAERTGGSVSTLTIQRTQQEDSAVYLCASSSGIQENSLLHFGNGTRLTVT.